The entry below describes one T cell receptor beta chain. These data come from a study of blood T cell repertoires in COVID-19. Study-wide background: The samples span acute and convalescent COVID-19 from the United States, Italy and Spain. T cells, B-cell-depleted T cells, or PBMCs supplied cDNA or gDNA.

In the original workflow: Estimation of nucleated cell counts relied on the amplification of reference gene primers. The data were produced by immunoSEQ multiplex PCR, yet TCRdb's version contains in-frame clones alone and is incomplete. For V, J and clone size, that table is used; D and trimming come from the DNA. The table includes 52,000 or so clones, about nine tenths detected once. CDR3 length: 16 amino acids. V gave up 4 bases and J gave up 3 bases, with 17 bases separating them. CDR1 is LGHDT, CDR2 YNNKEL, per germline (reference sequence). Sequencing was performed on peripheral blood. The receptor comes from a human donor in a cohort sampled during active COVID-19. This sequence joins TRBV3-1 (or the pseudogene TRBV3-2) and TRBJ2-3; a possible D gene is TRBD2 (7 bases). CDR3 sequence (DNA): TGTGCCAGCAGCCTACGCGGGGGCAGAGGGACAGATACGCAGTATTTT. This translates into CASSLRGGRGTDTQYF.